This T cell receptor beta chain was documented in a study of identical twins' blood T cells (dated by TCRdb to 2013 to 2014). Describing the broader study: Around 49 million Illumina reads were obtained across about twelve libraries, of which six were alpha-chain libraries and six were beta-chain libraries. To assess how genetics influences repertoire formation, the study used next-generation sequencing to compare the TCR alpha and beta chain repertoires of three pairs of monozygous twins.

Library prep was done by 5' RACE. Instrument on record: Illumina Genome Analyzer IIx. The RNA-based TCR cDNA libraries were made using a previously described protocol that was modified in several ways. To prevent cross-contamination, sample-specific barcodes were added to both ends of each TCR cDNA library during cDNA synthesis and amplification. Regarding the original processing steps: Between about 85,000 and nearly 550,000 clonotypes were identified per individual, with about 2.2 to 4 million CDR3-containing reads per library. Reads with improper barcode index combinations were discarded, and clonesets were then built for each library with the MiTCR software. During the assembly of CDR3 clonotypes by MiTCR, low-quality reads were filtered or rescued and PCR and sequencing errors were corrected. Artificial out-of-frame clonotypes were mapped to in-frame sequences, with one indel allowed in the CDR3, and then removed. To measure how similar V and J gene usage was between donors, Jensen-Shannon divergence was divided by mean entropy. TCRdb passed the public sequencing reads through fastp at Q25 and MiXCR, retaining productive beta sequences. Entries that share a CDR3 protein sequence are merged under the most common genes and DNA. Clone size and V and J calls follow TCRdb, not the original study. This sample is represented by roughly 340,000 distinct CDR3 sequences; 28% of them were singletons. Jointly, the top ten make up around 5.6% of the sample.

The donors were six healthy women who made up three monozygous twin pairs. All three twin pairs had been reared together and were thought likely to have met the same infectious agents and vaccines. RNA was isolated from peripheral blood mononuclear cells and used to prepare TCR cDNA libraries. Sequences SEHNR (CDR1) and FQNEAQ (CDR2) are obtained from the germline V gene (reference sequence). From its cysteine to its phenylalanine, the CDR3 spans 17 amino acids. The read is trimmed to its CDR3 DNA, 51 bases read in frame from base 1. Study-level results and caveats: The count of CDR3 clonotypes shared by two donors depended mainly on the product of the two donors' cloneset sizes, and twins did not clearly depart from this trend. Validation by independent studies was stated to be required for the proposed role of the TCRalpha J segment in MHC recognition during thymic selection. V gene usage, even among non-selected out-of-frame TCRbeta clonotypes, was reported to be markedly more similar within twin pairs than between unrelated donors. Because the twins were reared together, environmental influences could not be excluded as an explanation for twin similarity. Among the most abundant TCRbeta clonotypes, each donor shared more CDR3 sequences with her twin than with unrelated donors.

This clonotype was observed a few times. Its antigen target is currently unknown. At one boundary the junction diverges from the germline segment, which might be a read error. This TCR derives from a woman aged 18 to 55 in good health. The chain was built from TRBV7-9 and TRBJ1-1; the D region possibly corresponds to TRBD1 (6 bases align). The sequenced sample was PBMCs. The nucleotides are TGTGCCAGCAGCTCCCTACAGGGCCAAGCGTTAAACACTGAAGCCTTCTTT. The resulting protein is CASSSLQGQALNTEAFF.